These 15 T cell receptor beta chains were sequenced from one sample in a study of memory CD4+ T cells and cytomegalovirus serostatus. Single viable CD3+CD4+CD8-CD45RO+ cells were sorted as the memory CD4+ T cells. TCRdb's copy holds only in-frame clones and misses some; the assay was immunoSEQ multiplex PCR. The table lists over 45,000 clones, more than 70% of them singletons. Sample: memory CD4+ T cells from blood. Source of these receptors: an adult in good health and CMV-seronegative. Some clones in this sample may be carry-over from other donors' samples.

The chain has TRBV6-5 and TRBJ2-3; D might be TRBD1 (6 bases). The length of the CDR3 is 13 residues. Trimming took off 6 bases at V and 5 bases at J, with 12 bases between the two ends. Germline loops: CDR1 MNHEY, CDR2 SVGAGI. The CDR3 sequence is CASSKQGGDTQYF. The CDR3 nucleotides read TGTGCCAGCAGCAAACAGGGCGGAGATACGCAGTATTTT.

The gene calls are TRBV4-1 and TRBJ1-1; 11 nucleotides line up with TRBD1. Germline V gives CDR1 MGHRA, CDR2 YSYEKL. The CDR3 is 19 residues long. Trimming took 0 bases from V and 1 from J; bases not matched to a gene: 10. The CDR3 reads CASSQDLGGQGVRNTEAFF. CDR3 DNA sequence: TGCGCCAGCAGCCAAGATCTTGGGGGACAGGGGGTTAGGAACACTGAAGCTTTCTTT.

The count of this clone is one. The rearrangement links TRBV7-3 to TRBJ2-5, with a possible D match to TRBD2 (6 bases). Germline CDR1 SGHTA, CDR2 FQGTGA. The V end lost 5 bases, the J end lost 2 bases, and 12 bases lay between the germline ends. The CDR3 extends over 14 amino acids. The CDR3 loop is CASSAGGSQETQYF. The CDR3 nucleotides read TGTGCCAGCAGCGCTGGGGGGAGTCAAGAGACCCAGTACTTC. The variable domain in full, completed from reference TRBV7-3 and TRBJ2-5, reads GAGVSQTPSNKVTEKGKYVELRCDPISGHTALYWYRQSLGQGPEFLIYFQGTGAADDSGLPNDRFFAVRPEGSVSTLKIQRTERGDSAVYLCASSAGGSQETQYFGPGTRLLVL.

The rearrangement joins TRBV28 to TRBJ2-5; D not certain. Trimming cost V 2 bases and J 8 bases, with 18 bases left between them. This CDR3 is built from 15 residues. Germline CDR1 reads MDHEN; CDR2 reads SYDVKM. The CDR3 spells CASSLDQANLDTQYF. CDR3 nucleotides: TGTGCCAGCAGTTTAGACCAGGCCAATCTGGATACCCAGTACTTC.

The CDR3 region has the DNA TGCGCCAGCAGCTTAGAACGGGACAGTAATTCACCCCTCCACTTT. Its protein is CASSLERDSNSPLHF. The J gene is TRBJ1-6, the V gene TRBV4-1; 7 bases are a match to TRBD1. The CDR3 covers 15 residues. The germline CDR1 and CDR2 sequences are MGHRA and YSYEKL. Trimming removed 5 bases from V and 6 bases from J; junction bases left unmatched: 7.

The CDR3 reads CASSPEAITFTDTQYF. In DNA form, the CDR3 reads TGTGCCAGCTCACCGGAGGCTATAACCTTCACAGATACGCAGTATTTT. This sequence joins TRBV18 and TRBJ2-3; D is possibly TRBD2 (5 bases). This CDR3 is 16 amino acids long. V was pared by 3 bases and J by 2 bases, with 15 bases between. From germline, CDR1 is KGHSH and CDR2 LQKENI.

The table lists this clone with a count of one. The gene calls are TRBV7-8 and TRBJ2-1, with TRBD1 as a possible D gene (6 bases). The germline gives CDR1 SGHVS, CDR2 FQNEAQ. V was trimmed by 3 bases and J by 2 bases, leaving 8 bases between them. The CDR3 extends over 14 amino acids. For the CDR3, the DNA is TGTGCCAGCAGCTTGGGACATACCTACAATGAGCAGTTCTTC. This translates into CASSLGHTYNEQFF.

This clone was recorded a few times. The chain couples TRBV29-1 to TRBJ1-2; D gene unclear. The V and J ends lost 2 bases and 8 bases respectively, with 9 bases between them. CDR1 and CDR2 (germline): SQVTM, ANQGSEA. CDR3 length: 11 residues. As DNA, the CDR3 is TGCAGCGTTGAAACAAGGCGCGGCTACACCTTC. Its translation: CSVETRRGYTF.

The chain joins TRBV7-9 to TRBJ1-1, with D possibly TRBD1 on 6 matching bases. The CDR3 is 14 amino acids. V gave up 0 bases and J gave up 9 bases, with 14 bases separating them. The V gene's germline CDR1 is SEHNR and CDR2 FQNEAQ (reference sequence). CDR3 region: CASSLALRTAQAFF. The CDR3 DNA reads as TGTGCCAGCAGCTTAGCCCTCCGGACAGCTCAAGCTTTCTTT. The full variable domain, its missing parts supplied by reference TRBV7-9 and TRBJ1-1, is DTGVSQNPRHKITKRGQNVTFRCDPISEHNRLYWYRQTLGQGPEFLTYFQNEAQLEKSRLLSDRFSAERPKGSFSTLEIQRTEQGDSAMYLCASSLALRTAQAFFGQGTRLTVV.

The chain combines TRBV19 with TRBJ2-2; 8 positions agree with TRBD1. The CDR3 is made up of 15 amino acids. Germline CDR1 LNHDA, CDR2 SQIVND (reference sequence). Trimming took 6 bases from V and 5 from J; bases not matched to a gene: 8. This chain's CDR3 is CASRRQGSWTGELFF. CDR3 sequence (DNA): TGTGCCAGTAGGAGACAGGGGAGTTGGACCGGGGAGCTGTTTTTT.

The chain links TRBV14 to TRBJ1-3; D ambiguous. This CDR3 contains 13 residues. Germline-derived CDR1 and CDR2 are SGHDN and FVKESK. Trimming removed 8 bases from V and 4 bases from J, with 12 bases in between. The CDR3 DNA reads as TGTGCCAGCGGGCCCTCGGGCGGAAACACCATATATTTT. Translation gives CASGPSGGNTIYF.

Only one count was recorded for this clone. The V call is TRBV30, the J call TRBJ2-1; D gene uncertain. Per germline, CDR1 GTSNPN and CDR2 SVGIG (reference sequence). The V end lost 4 bases, the J end lost 9 bases, and 16 bases lay between the germline ends. The CDR3 has 13 residues. The CDR3 loop reads CAWTGTRHSEQFF. The CDR3 DNA follows: TGTGCCTGGACCGGAACACGGCACAGTGAGCAGTTCTTC.

The chain joins TRBV5-6 to TRBJ1-6, with no clear D. CDR1 SGHDT and CDR2 YYEEEE come from the germline V gene. This CDR3 is 14 amino acids long. The V gene lost 0 bases and the J gene lost 13 bases, with 14 bases spanning the gap. CDR3 residues: CASSLGLRTSPLHF. The CDR3 region has the DNA TGTGCCAGCAGCTTGGGACTCCGAACCAGTCCCCTCCACTTT.

This chain links TRBV4-1 with TRBJ2-7; 11 positions match TRBD2. The junction had 13 bases not matched to a gene; V was cut back by 3 bases and J by 3 bases. Germline V gene data show CDR1 as MGHRA and CDR2 as YSYEKL. CDR3 length: 18 amino acids. CDR3 in amino acids: CASSHSTELAGGGYEQYF. In DNA, the CDR3 is TGCGCCAGCAGCCATTCAACTGAGCTAGCGGGAGGAGGCTACGAGCAGTACTTC.

The chain has TRBV5-1 and TRBJ2-1; 10 positions agree with TRBD2. Looked up from germline, CDR1 is SGHRS and CDR2 is YFSETQ. V lost 4 bases to trimming and J lost 5 bases; unmatched junction nucleotides: 9. This CDR3 comprises 16 residues. This CDR3 reads CASSPGASGRNNEQFF. Here the CDR3 DNA reads TGCGCCAGCAGCCCCGGAGCTAGCGGGAGAAACAATGAGCAGTTCTTC.